This is a list of T cell receptor beta chains from one sample in a study of follicular helper T cells after annual influenza vaccination. Sequencing used immunoSEQ multiplex PCR; TCRdb keeps in-frame clones, though not all of them. The sample lists thousands of clones; 82% were seen once. Material: CXCR5+ CD38- circulating T follicular helper cells from blood, obtained on the day of influenza vaccination. The receptors stem from an adult who received the influenza vaccine. The CDR3 runs from the conserved cysteine through the conserved F or W. The order of the fields is V gene, clone size, J gene, D gene, CDR3 DNA, CDR3 protein. D genes are given only for firm matches. Rows give clone size only sometimes, using once, few, many, or a class for an expanded clone.

>TRBV5-1|.|TRBJ2-1|TRBD2
TGCGCCAGCAGAGGTTCGGGGGGGGCCGCTGGAGAGCAGTTCTTC
CASRGSGGAAGEQFF
>TRBV5-4|.|TRBJ2-1|TRBD1
TGTGCCAGCAGCCTCCCCGGACAGGCCCTCAATGAGCAGTTCTTC
CASSLPGQALNEQFF
>TRBV19|.|TRBJ2-2|.
TGTGCCAGTAGTACACAGTTTTTCGGGGAGCTGTTTTTT
CASSTQFFGELFF
>TRBV10-3|.|TRBJ2-3|.
TGTGCCATCAGCGAGAAGGTTGCGGGTAGCACAGATACGCAGTATTTT
CAISEKVAGSTDTQYF
>TRBV18|.|TRBJ1-1|TRBD1
TGTGCCAGCTCACCTGAGACAGGGCGAGGCACTGAAGCTTTCTTT
CASSPETGRGTEAFF
>TRBV6-1|.|TRBJ2-3|TRBD1
TGTGCCAGCGGTGGGGGACAGGGAACAGATACGCAGTATTTT
CASGGGQGTDTQYF
>TRBV7-9|.|TRBJ1-2|TRBD1
TGTGCCAGCAGCCGACAACAGGGGGCGAAATCCTATGGCTACACCTTC
CASSRQQGAKSYGYTF
>TRBV5-4|.|TRBJ2-1|.
TGTGCCAGCAGCTTGAAAAGCTCCTACAATGAGCAGTTCTTC
CASSLKSSYNEQFF
>TRBV4-1|few|TRBJ1-1|.
TGCGCCAGCAGCCAAGAGCTTCCAGGCATGGTTGGGAACACTGAAGCTTTCTTT
CASSQELPGMVGNTEAFF
>TRBV7-9|.|TRBJ1-3|.
TGTGCCAGCAGCCCGGACTTCTCTGGAAACACCATATATTTT
CASSPDFSGNTIYF
>TRBV19|.|TRBJ2-1|TRBD1
TGTGCCAGTAGTGCCATAGACAGGGATGGCAATGAGCAGTTCTTC
CASSAIDRDGNEQFF
>TRBV7-2|.|TRBJ2-1|.
TGTGCCAGCAGCTCAGCCTATGAGCAGTTCTTC
CASSSAYEQFF
>TRBV10-3|.|TRBJ2-7|.
TGTGCCATCAGTTCCCTGGACACCCCCTACGAGCAGTACTTC
CAISSLDTPYEQYF
>TRBV4-3|.|TRBJ1-3|TRBD1
TGCGCCAGCAGCCAAGATCGCGTGACAGGGAACACCATATATTTT
CASSQDRVTGNTIYF
>TRBV7-9|.|TRBJ1-3|.
TGTGCCAGCAGCCAGCCCGGAAACACCATATATTTT
CASSQPGNTIYF
>TRBV18|.|TRBJ2-2|.
TGTGCCAGCTCCGCCGACAGAATCACCGGGGAGCTGTTTTTT
CASSADRITGELFF
>TRBV7-9|.|TRBJ1-2|.
TGTGCCAGCAGCTTAAAGCCCGGGGGCTACACCTTC
CASSLKPGGYTF
>TRBV27|.|TRBJ2-7|TRBD2
TGTGCCAGCAGTGCTCCGGGACTAAAGTACGAGCAGTACTTC
CASSAPGLKYEQYF
>TRBV7-3|once|TRBJ2-3|TRBD2
TGTGCCAGCAGCTCACTAGCGGGGAAGGCAGATACGCAGTATTTT
CASSSLAGKADTQYF
>TRBV21-1|.|TRBJ2-7|.
TGTGCCAGCATGATGACAGGGGGCGTAACAAGCCCCTACGAGCAGTACTTC
CASMMTGGVTSPYEQYF
>TRBV7-6|.|TRBJ1-1|.
TGTGCCAGCAGCTCCTCGGGCCTCGAAGCTTTCTTT
CASSSSGLEAFF
>TRBV16|.|TRBJ1-1|.
TGTGCCAGCAGCACTGAGTATAACACTGAAGCTTTCTTT
CASSTEYNTEAFF
>TRBV18|.|TRBJ1-1|TRBD1
TGTGCCAGCTCACGGGAACAGGGGAGGGGCACTGAAGCTTTCTTT
CASSREQGRGTEAFF
>TRBV5-1|once|TRBJ2-2|.
TGCGCCAGCAGCCCCCAAGGGGATACCGGGGAGCTGTTTTTT
CASSPQGDTGELFF
>TRBV7-2|.|TRBJ2-2|.
TGTGCCAGCAGCCAGACAAACACCGGGGAGCTGTTTTTT
CASSQTNTGELFF
>TRBV21-1|.|TRBJ2-2|.
TGTGCCAGCAGCAACAGAGGGACTAGCGGGGCCCTGAACACCGGGGAGCTGTTTTTT
CASSNRGTSGALNTGELFF
>TRBV2|.|TRBJ1-3|.
TGTGCCAGCTCGGGGGCAAAGGCTGGAAACACCATATATTTT
CASSGAKAGNTIYF
>TRBV19|.|TRBJ1-2|TRBD1
TGTGCCAGTAGTATAGAGGCAGGGGGTGGCTACACCTTC
CASSIEAGGGYTF